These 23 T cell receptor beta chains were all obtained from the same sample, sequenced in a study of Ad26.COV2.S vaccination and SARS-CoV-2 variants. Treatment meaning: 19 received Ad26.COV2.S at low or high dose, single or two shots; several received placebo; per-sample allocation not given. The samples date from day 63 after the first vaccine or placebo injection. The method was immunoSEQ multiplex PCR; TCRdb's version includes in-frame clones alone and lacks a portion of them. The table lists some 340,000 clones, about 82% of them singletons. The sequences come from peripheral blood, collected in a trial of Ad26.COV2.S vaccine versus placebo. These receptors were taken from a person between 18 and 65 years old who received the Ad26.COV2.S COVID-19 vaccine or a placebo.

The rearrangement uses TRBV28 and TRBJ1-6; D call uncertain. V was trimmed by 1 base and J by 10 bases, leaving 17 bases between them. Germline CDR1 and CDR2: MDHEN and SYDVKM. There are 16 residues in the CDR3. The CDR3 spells CASSLSVVATWSPLHF. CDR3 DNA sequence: TGTGCCAGCAGTTTATCGGTGGTAGCGACATGGTCACCCCTCCACTTT.

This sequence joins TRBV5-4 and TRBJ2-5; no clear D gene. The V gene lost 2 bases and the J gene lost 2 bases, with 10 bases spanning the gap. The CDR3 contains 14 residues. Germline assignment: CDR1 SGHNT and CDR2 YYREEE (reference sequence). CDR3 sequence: CASSLRTRQETQYF. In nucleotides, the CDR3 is TGTGCCAGCAGCTTAAGGACCCGTCAAGAGACCCAGTACTTC.

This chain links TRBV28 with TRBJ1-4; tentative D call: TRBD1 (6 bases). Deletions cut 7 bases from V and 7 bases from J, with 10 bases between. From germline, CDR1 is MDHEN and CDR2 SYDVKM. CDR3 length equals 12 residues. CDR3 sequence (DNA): TGTGCCAGCAAGGAGGGGGGTGAAAAACTGTTTTTT. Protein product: CASKEGGEKLFF. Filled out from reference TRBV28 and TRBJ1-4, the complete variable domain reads DVKVTQSSRYLVKRTGEKVFLECVQDMDHENMFWYRQDPGLGLRLIYFSYDVKMKEKGDIPEGYSVSREKKERFSLILESASTNQTSMYLCASKEGGEKLFFGSGTQLSVL.

In DNA, the CDR3 is TGTGCCAGCAGCTTAGCGGTTGGGCAGAGGGGCTACACCTTC. Encoded protein: CASSLAVGQRGYTF. The rearrangement links TRBV7-2 to TRBJ1-2; D unresolved. Deletions cut 0 bases from V and 8 bases from J, with 13 bases between. This CDR3 has 14 amino acids. Germline V lookup: CDR1 SGHTA, CDR2 FQGNSA.

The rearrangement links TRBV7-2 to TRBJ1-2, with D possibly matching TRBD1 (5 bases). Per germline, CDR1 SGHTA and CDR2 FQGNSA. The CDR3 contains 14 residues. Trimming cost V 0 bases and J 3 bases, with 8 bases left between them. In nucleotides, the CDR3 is TGTGCCAGCAGCTTAGCGATGGGGGACTATGGCTACACCTTC. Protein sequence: CASSLAMGDYGYTF. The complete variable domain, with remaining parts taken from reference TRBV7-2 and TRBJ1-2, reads GAGVSQSPSNKVTEKGKDVELRCDPISGHTALYWYRQSLGQGLEFLIYFQGNSAPDKSGLPSDRFSAERTGGSVSTLTIQRTQQEDSAVYLCASSLAMGDYGYTFGSGTRLTVV.

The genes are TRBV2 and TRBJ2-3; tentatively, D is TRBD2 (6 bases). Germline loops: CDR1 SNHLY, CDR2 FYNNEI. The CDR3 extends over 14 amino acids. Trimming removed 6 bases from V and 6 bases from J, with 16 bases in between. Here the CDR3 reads CASSPGTVPDTQYF. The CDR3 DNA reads TGTGCCAGCAGCCCCGGGACTGTCCCCGATACGCAGTATTTT.

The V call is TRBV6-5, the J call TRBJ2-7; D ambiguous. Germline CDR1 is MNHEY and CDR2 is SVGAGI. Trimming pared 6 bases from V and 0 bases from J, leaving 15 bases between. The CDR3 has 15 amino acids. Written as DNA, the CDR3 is TGTGCCAGCAGAGGGATCAGGACCAGCTCCTACGAGCAGTACTTC. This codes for CASRGIRTSSYEQYF.

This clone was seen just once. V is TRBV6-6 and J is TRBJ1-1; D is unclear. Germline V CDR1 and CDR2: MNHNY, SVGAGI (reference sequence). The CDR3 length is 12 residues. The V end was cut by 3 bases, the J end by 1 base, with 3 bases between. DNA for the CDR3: TGTGCCAGCAGTTATACGAACACTGAAGCTTTCTTT. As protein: CASSYTNTEAFF.

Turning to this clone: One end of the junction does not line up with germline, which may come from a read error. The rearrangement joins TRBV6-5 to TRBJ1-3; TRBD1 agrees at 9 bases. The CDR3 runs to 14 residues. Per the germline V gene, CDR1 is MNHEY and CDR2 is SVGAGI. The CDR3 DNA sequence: TGTGTCAGCAGCTTCGGACAGGGGGGAAACACCATATATTTT. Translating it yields CVSSFGQGGNTIYF.

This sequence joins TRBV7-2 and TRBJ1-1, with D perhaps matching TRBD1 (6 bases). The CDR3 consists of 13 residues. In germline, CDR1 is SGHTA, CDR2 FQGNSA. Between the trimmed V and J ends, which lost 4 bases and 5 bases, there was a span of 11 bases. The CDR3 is CASSSTGRTEAFF. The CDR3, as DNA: TGTGCCAGCAGCTCCACAGGGAGAACTGAAGCTTTCTTT.

The CDR3 region is CATNPGGSNYGYTF. In DNA form, the CDR3 reads TGCGCCACAAATCCAGGGGGGTCTAACTATGGCTACACCTTC. The rearrangement uses TRBV5-1 and TRBJ1-2; 7 positions agree with TRBD1. CDR1 is SGHRS and CDR2 is YFSETQ in the germline V gene. The CDR3 loop spans 14 amino acids. The V gene end was trimmed by 9 bases and the J gene end by 0 bases; junction bases not matched to a gene: 8.

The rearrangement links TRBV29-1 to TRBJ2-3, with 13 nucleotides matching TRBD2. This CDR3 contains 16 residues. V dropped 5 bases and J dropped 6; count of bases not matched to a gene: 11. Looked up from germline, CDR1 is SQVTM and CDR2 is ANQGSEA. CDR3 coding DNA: TGCAGCGTTTTCGGACTAGCGGGGGCATTCAGGGATACGCAGTATTTT. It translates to CSVFGLAGAFRDTQYF.

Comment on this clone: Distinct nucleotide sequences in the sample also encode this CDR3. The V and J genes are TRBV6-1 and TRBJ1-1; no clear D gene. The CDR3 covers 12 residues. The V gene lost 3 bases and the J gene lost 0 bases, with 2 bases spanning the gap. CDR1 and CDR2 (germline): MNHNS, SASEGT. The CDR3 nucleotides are TGTGCCAGCAGTGAGCTGAACACTGAAGCTTTCTTT. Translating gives CASSELNTEAFF.

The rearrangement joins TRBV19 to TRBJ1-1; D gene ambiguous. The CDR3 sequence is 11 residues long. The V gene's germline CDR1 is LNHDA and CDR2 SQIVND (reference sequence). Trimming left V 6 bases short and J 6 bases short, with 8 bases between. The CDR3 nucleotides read TGTGCCAGTAGGACTACGGCTGAAGCTTTCTTT. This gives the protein CASRTTAEAFF.

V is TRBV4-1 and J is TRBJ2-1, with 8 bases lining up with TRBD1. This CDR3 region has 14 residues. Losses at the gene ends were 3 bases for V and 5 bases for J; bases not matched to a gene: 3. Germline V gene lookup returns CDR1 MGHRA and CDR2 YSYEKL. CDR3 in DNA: TGCGCCAGCAGCCACCGGGACAGGAACAATGAGCAGTTCTTC. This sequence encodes CASSHRDRNNEQFF.

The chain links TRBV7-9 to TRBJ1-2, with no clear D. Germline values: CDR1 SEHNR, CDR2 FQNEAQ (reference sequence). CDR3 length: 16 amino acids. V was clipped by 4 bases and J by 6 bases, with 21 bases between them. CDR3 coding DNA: TGTGCCAGCAGCTCTCAAGGGTCCAGTACCGGGCATGGCTACACCTTC. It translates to CASSSQGSSTGHGYTF.

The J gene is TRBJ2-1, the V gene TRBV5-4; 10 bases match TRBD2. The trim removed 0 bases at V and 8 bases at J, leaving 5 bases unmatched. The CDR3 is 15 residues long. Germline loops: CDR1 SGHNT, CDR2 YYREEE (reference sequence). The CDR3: CASSLVSGGRDEQFF. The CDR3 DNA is TGTGCCAGCAGCTTGGTTAGCGGGGGGCGGGATGAGCAGTTCTTC.

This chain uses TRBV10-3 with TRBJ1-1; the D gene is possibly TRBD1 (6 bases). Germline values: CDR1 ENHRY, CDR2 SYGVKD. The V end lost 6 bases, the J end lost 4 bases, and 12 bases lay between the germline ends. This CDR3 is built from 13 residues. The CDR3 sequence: CAIRGAGGTEAFF. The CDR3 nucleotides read TGTGCCATCAGGGGGGCCGGGGGCACTGAAGCTTTCTTT.

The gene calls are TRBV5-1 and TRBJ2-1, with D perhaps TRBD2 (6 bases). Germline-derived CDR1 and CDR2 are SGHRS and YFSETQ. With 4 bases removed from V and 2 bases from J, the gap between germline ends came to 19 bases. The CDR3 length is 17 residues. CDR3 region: CASSVISGSYAYNEQFF. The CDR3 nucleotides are TGCGCCAGCAGCGTAATCTCCGGGAGCTATGCCTACAATGAGCAGTTCTTC.

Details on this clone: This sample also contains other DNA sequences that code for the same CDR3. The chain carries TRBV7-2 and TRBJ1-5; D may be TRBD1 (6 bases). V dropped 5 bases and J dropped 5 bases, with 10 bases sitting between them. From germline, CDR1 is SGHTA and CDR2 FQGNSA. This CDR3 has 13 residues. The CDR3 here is CASSLQGYQPQHF. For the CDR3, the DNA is TGTGCCAGCAGCCTCCAGGGGTATCAGCCCCAGCATTTT.

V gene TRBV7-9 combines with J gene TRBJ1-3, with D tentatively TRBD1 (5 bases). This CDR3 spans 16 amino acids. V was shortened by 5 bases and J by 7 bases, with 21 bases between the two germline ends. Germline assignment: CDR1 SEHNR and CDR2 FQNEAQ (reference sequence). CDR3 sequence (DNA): TGTGCCAGCAGCGTCTTGAGGGACGCCGGATCGAACACCATATATTTT. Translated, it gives CASSVLRDAGSNTIYF. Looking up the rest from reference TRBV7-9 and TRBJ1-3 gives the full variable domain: DTGVSQNPRHKITKRGQNVTFRCDPISEHNRLYWYRQTLGQGPEFLTYFQNEAQLEKSRLLSDRFSAERPKGSFSTLEIQRTEQGDSAMYLCASSVLRDAGSNTIYFGEGSWLTVV.

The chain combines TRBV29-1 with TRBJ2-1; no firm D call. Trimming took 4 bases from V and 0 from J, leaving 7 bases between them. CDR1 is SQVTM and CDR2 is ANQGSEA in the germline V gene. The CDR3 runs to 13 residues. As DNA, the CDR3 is TGCAGCGTTGTAGTCAGCTCCTACAATGAGCAGTTCTTC. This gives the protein CSVVVSSYNEQFF.

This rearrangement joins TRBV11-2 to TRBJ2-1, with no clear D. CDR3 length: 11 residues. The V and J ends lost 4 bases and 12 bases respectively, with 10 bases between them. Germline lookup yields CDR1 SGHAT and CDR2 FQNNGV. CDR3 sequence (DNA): TGTGCCAGCAGCTCCAGGTCCCGGCAGTTCTTC. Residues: CASSSRSRQFF.